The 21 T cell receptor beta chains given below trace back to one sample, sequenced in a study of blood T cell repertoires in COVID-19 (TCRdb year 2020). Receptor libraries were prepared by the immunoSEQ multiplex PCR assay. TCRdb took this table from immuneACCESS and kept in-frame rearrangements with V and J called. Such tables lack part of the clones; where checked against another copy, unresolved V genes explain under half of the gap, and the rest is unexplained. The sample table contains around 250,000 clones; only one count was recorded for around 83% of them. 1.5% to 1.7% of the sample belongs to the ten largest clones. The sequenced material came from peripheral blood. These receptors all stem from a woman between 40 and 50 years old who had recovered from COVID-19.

The CDR3 nucleotides read TGTGCCAGCAGTTTAGGCTCTAGTATGAAGCAGTATTTT. Translated, it gives CASSLGSSMKQYF. V is TRBV12-3 or TRBV12-4 and J is TRBJ2-3; D is undetermined. CDR3 length: 13 residues. Trimming pared 1 base from V and 11 bases from J, leaving 13 bases between.

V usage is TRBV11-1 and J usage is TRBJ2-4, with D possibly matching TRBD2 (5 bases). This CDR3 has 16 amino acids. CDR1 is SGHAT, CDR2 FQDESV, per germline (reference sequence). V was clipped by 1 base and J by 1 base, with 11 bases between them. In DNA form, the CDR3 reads TGTGCCAGCAGCTTAGGAGGGTCGGGGGCCAAAAACATTCAGTACTTC. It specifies CASSLGGSGAKNIQYF.

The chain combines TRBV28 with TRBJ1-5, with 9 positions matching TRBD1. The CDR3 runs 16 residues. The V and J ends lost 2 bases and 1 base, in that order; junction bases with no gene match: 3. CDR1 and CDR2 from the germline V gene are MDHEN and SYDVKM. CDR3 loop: CASSLQTGGSNQPQHF. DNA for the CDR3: TGTGCCAGCAGTTTACAGACAGGGGGAAGCAATCAGCCCCAGCATTTT.

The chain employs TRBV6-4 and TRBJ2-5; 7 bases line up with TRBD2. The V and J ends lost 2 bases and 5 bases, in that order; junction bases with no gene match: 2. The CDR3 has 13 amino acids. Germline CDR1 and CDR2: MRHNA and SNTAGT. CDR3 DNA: TGTGCCAGCAGTGACCAGGGAGGGGAGACCCAGTACTTC. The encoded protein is CASSDQGGETQYF.

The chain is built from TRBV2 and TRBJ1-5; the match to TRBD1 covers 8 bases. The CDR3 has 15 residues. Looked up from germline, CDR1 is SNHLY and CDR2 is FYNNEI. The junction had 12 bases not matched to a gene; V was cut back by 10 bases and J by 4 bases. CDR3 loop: CATTRGTGQNQPQHF. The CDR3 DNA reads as TGTGCCACCACCAGAGGGACAGGACAAAATCAGCCCCAGCATTTT.

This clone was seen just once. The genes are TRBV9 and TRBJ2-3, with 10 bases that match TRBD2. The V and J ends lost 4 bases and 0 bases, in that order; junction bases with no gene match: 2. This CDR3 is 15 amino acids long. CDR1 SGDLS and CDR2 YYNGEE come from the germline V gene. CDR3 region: CASSTSGMSTDTQYF. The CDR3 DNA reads TGTGCCAGCAGCACTAGCGGGATGAGCACAGATACGCAGTATTTT. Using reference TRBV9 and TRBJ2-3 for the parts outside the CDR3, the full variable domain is DSGVTQTPKHLITATGQRVTLRCSPRSGDLSVYWYQQSLDQGLQFLIQYYNGEERAKGNILERFSAQQFPDLHSELNLSSLELGDSALYFCASSTSGMSTDTQYFGPGTRLTVL.

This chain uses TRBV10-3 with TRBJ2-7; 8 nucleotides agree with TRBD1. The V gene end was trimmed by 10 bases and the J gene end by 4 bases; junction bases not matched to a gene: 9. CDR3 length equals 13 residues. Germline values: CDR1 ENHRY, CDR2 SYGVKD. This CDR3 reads CATSTGELYEQYF. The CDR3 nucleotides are TGTGCCACCTCGACAGGGGAATTGTACGAGCAGTACTTC.

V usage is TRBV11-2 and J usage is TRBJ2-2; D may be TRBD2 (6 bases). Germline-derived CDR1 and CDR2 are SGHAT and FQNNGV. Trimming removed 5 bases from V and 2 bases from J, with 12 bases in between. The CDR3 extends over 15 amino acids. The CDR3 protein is CASSPGLVNTGELFF. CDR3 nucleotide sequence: TGTGCCAGCAGCCCGGGACTTGTCAACACCGGGGAGCTGTTTTTT.

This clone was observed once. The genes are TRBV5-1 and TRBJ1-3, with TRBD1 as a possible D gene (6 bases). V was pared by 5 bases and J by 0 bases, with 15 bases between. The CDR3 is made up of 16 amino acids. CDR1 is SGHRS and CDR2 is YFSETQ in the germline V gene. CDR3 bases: TGCGCCAGCAGTCTAACCGGACAGTTCTCTGGAAACACCATATATTTT. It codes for CASSLTGQFSGNTIYF.

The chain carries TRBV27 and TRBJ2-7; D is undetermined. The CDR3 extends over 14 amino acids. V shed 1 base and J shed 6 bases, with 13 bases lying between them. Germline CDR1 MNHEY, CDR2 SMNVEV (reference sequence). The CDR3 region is CASSLYDTDTEQYF. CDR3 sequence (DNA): TGTGCCAGCAGTTTATATGACACCGACACCGAGCAGTACTTC.

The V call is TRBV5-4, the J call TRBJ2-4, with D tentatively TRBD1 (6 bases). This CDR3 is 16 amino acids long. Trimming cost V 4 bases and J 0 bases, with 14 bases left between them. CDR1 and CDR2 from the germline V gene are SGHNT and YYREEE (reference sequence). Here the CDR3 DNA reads TGTGCCAGCAGCACGCTACAGGGTGAAGCCAAAAACATTCAGTACTTC. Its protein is CASSTLQGEAKNIQYF.

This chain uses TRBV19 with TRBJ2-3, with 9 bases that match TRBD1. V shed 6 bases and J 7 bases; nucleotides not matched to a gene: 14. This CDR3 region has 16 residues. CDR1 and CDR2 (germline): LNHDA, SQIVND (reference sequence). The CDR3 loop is CASSRSYRGRMNTQYF. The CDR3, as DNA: TGTGCCAGTAGCCGGTCCTACAGGGGGCGCATGAATACGCAGTATTTT.

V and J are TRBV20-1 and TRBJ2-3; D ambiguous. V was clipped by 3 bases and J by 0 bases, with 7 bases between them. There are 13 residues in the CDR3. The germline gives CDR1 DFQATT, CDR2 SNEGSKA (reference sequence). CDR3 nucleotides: TGCAGTGCTAGTGTACTCAGCACAGATACGCAGTATTTT. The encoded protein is CSASVLSTDTQYF.

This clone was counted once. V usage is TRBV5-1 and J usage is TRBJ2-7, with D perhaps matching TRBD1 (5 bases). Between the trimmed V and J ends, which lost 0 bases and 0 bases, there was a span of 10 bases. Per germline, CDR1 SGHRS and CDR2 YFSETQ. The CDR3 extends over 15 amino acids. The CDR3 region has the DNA TGCGCCAGCAGCTTGGTCCAGGGTGGCTCCTACGAGCAGTACTTC. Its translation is CASSLVQGGSYEQYF.

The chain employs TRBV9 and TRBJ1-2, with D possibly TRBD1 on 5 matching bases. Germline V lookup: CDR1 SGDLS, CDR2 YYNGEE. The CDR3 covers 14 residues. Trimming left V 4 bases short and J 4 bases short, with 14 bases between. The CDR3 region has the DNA TGTGCCAGCAGCCCCGGGGGGGACCCCTATGGCTACACCTTC. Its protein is CASSPGGDPYGYTF.

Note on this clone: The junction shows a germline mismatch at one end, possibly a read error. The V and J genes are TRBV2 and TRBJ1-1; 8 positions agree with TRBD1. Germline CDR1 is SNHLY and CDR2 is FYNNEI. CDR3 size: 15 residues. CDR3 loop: CASSVQGASFTGAFF. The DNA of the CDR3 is TGTGCCAGCAGTGTTCAGGGGGCATCTTTTACTGGAGCTTTCTTT.

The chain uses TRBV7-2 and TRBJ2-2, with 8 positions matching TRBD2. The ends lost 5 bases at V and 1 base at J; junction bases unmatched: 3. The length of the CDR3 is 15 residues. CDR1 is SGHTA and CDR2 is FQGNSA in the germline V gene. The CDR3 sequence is CASSRGGQNTGELFF. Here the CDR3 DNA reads TGTGCCAGCAGCCGGGGGGGGCAGAACACCGGGGAGCTGTTTTTT.

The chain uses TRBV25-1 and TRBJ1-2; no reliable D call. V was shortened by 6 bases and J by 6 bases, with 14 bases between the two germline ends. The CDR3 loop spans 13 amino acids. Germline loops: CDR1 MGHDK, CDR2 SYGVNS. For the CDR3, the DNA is TGTGCCAGCAGAGTCGCCGGGAGCCATGGCTACACCTTC. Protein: CASRVAGSHGYTF.

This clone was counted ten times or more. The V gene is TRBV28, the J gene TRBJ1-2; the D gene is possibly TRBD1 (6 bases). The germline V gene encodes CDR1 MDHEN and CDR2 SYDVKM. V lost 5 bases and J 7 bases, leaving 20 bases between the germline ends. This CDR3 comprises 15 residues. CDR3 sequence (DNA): TGTGCCAGCAGTCCAGGCGGTGACAGGTCCCGTGGCTACACCTTC. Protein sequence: CASSPGGDRSRGYTF.

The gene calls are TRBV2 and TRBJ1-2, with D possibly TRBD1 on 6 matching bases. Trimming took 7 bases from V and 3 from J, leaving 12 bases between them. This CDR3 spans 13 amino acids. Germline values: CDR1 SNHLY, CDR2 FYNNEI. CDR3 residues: CASTVGGYYGYTF. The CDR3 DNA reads TGTGCCAGCACCGTTGGGGGCTACTATGGCTACACCTTC. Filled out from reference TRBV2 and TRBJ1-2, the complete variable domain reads EPEVTQTPSHQVTQMGQEVILRCVPISNHLYFYWYRQILGQKVEFLVSFYNNEISEKSEIFDDQFSVERPDGSNFTLKIRSTKLEDSAMYFCASTVGGYYGYTFGSGTRLTVV.

CDR3 amino acids: CASSLDLGARSNYGYTF. In DNA, the CDR3 is TGTGCCAGCAGCTTAGATCTTGGGGCTAGATCTAACTATGGCTACACCTTC. V and J are TRBV7-2 and TRBJ1-2; possible D gene TRBD1, 5 bases. Germline CDR1 is SGHTA and CDR2 is FQGNSA. This CDR3 is 17 amino acids long. V was trimmed by 1 base and J by 0 bases, leaving 15 bases between them.